A selection of T cell receptor beta chains follows, all from one sample in a study of early T cells in non-severe SARS-CoV-2 infection. TCRdb ran MiXCR on the 5' RACE reads and lists one entry per CDR3 protein. The data show 55,000 to 75,000 distinct CDR3 sequences, approximately 6.1% seen once. Sequencing used whole blood, obtained at baseline. These receptors originate from an adult who was a healthcare worker with PCR-confirmed SARS-CoV-2 infection or an uninfected control (not recorded which). The CDR3 runs from the conserved cysteine through the conserved F or W. D genes are given only for firm matches. Where a row states a size, it is once, few, many or the class of an expanded clone; other rows omit it.

TRBV7-9	many	TRBD1	TRBJ2-1	TGTGCCAGCAGCTTAGCCAGGGGGACGAGCGCCAATGAGCAGTTCTTC	CASSLARGTSANEQFF
TRBV2	many	NA	TRBJ1-1	TGTGCCAGCCTCAGTCAGGGAGACACTGAAGCTTTCTTT	CASLSQGDTEAFF
TRBV12-3/TRBV12-4	many	NA	TRBJ1-1	TGTGCCAGCAGTTCAACCGGGAACTTAGGTGCTTTCTTT	CASSSTGNLGAFF
TRBV3-1	many	TRBD1	TRBJ2-7	TGTGCCAGCAGCCACCGGGACAGGGACTACGAGCAGTACTTC	CASSHRDRDYEQYF
TRBV6-1	many	NA	TRBJ2-5	TGTGCCAGCACCGAAGGAGGGGGGGAAGAGACCCAGTACTTC	CASTEGGGEETQYF
TRBV10-3	NA	NA	TRBJ2-1	TGTGCCATCAGTGAGGCCTACAATGAGCAGTTCTTC	CAISEAYNEQFF
TRBV4-3	many	NA	TRBJ1-5	TGCGCCAGCAGCCAAGATTTGAGTCAGCCCCAGCATTTT	CASSQDLSQPQHF
TRBV20-1	many	TRBD2	TRBJ2-2	TGCAGTGGAGAGGGGGGTAGCGGGAGGCCCGGGGAGCTGTTTTTT	CSGEGGSGRPGELFF
TRBV7-9	many	TRBD2	TRBJ2-1	TGTGCCAGCAGCTCCCTAGCGGACTCCTACAATGAGCAGTTCTTC	CASSSLADSYNEQFF
TRBV29-1	many	NA	TRBJ2-2	TGCAGCGTGGAAGTACAGGGAACCGGGGAGCTGTTTTTT	CSVEVQGTGELFF
TRBV24-1	many	NA	TRBJ2-7	TGTGCCACCAGTGACCCCAGCTCCTACGAGCAGTACTTC	CATSDPSSYEQYF
TRBV29-1	many	NA	TRBJ2-3	TGCAGCGGGGGAGCGCCTAGTAGCACAGATACGCAGTATTTT	CSGGAPSSTDTQYF
TRBV5-6	many	NA	TRBJ2-6	TGTGCCAGCAGCTTTGAGGGTCCCACCACCTCTGGGGCCAACGTCCTGACTTTC	CASSFEGPTTSGANVLTF
TRBV7-9	NA	TRBD1	TRBJ1-1	TGTGCCAGCAGCTTAGGACAGGGGGACACTGAAGCTTTCTTT	CASSLGQGDTEAFF
TRBV7-8	NA	NA	TRBJ2-1	TGTGCCAGCAGCCCCGTAGGGGGAGAGGTGGGCTATGAGCAGTTCTTC	CASSPVGGEVGYEQFF
TRBV28	many	TRBD1	TRBJ1-2	TGTGCCAGCAGTCGAACAGGGGGCGACTATGGCTACACCTTC	CASSRTGGDYGYTF
TRBV3-1	many	NA	TRBJ2-7	TGTGCCAGCAGCCAAGAGCTTTCGTCCTACGAGCAGTACTTC	CASSQELSSYEQYF
TRBV20-1	many	TRBD2	TRBJ2-2	TGCAGTGCTTCCGGACTAGCGGGAGGGGCGAACACCGGGGAGCTGTTTTTT	CSASGLAGGANTGELFF
TRBV2	many	NA	TRBJ1-4	TGTGCCAGCAGTGAGGCAGGGTATCGCGGTAATGAAAAACTGTTTTTT	CASSEAGYRGNEKLFF
TRBV7-6	NA	NA	TRBJ2-5	TGTGCCAGCAGCTTATTCACCGGGCAAGAGACCCAGTACTTC	CASSLFTGQETQYF
TRBV28	few	TRBD1	TRBJ1-2	TGTGCCAGCAGTCTTACCGGGACAGCTAACTATGGCTACACCTTC	CASSLTGTANYGYTF
TRBV6-1	NA	NA	TRBJ1-1	TGTGCCAGCAGCCTGGGCCCCACTGAAGCTTTCTTT	CASSLGPTEAFF
TRBV20-1	many	TRBD2	TRBJ2-3	TGCAGTGCTCAACTAGCGGGAGTCACAGATACGCAGTATTTT	CSAQLAGVTDTQYF
TRBV6-5	NA	NA	TRBJ1-1	TGTGCCAGCAGTTACTCGATTAGGGTGGGCACTGAAGCTTTCTTT	CASSYSIRVGTEAFF
TRBV30	few	NA	TRBJ2-1	TGTGCCTGGAGTCTCTCTTTCGCCGGGATTAATGAGCAGTTCTTC	CAWSLSFAGINEQFF
TRBV19	few	NA	TRBJ2-6	TGTGCCAGTAGTATCCGACACTCTGAGGCCAACGTCCTGACTTTC	CASSIRHSEANVLTF
TRBV27	many	TRBD1	TRBJ1-5	TGTGCCAGCAGTCCCAGGGGGCGAGGCAATCAGCCCCAGCATTTT	CASSPRGRGNQPQHF
TRBV4-1	few	NA	TRBJ2-1	TGCGCCAGCACCCAAGGAGTGACTCGGGGACGGCATGAGCAGTTCTTC	CASTQGVTRGRHEQFF
TRBV20-1	many	NA	TRBJ2-1	TGCAGTGCCCTAAAAGTGAATGAGCAGTTCTTC	CSALKVNEQFF
TRBV6-5	NA	NA	TRBJ1-6	TGTGCCAGCAGAGATCAGGGTGTGGCTTCACCCCTCCACTTT	CASRDQGVASPLHF
TRBV19	many	NA	TRBJ2-4	TGTGCCACCTCGGACCTTCTTGGGCACATTCAGTACTTC	CATSDLLGHIQYF
TRBV4-2	many	NA	TRBJ1-4	TGTGCCAGCAGCCAAGGACAGTCTAATGAAAAACTGTTTTTT	CASSQGQSNEKLFF
TRBV28	many	TRBD1	TRBJ2-1	TGTGCCAGCAGCCATGACAGGGCGTTCAATGAGCAGTTCTTC	CASSHDRAFNEQFF
TRBV30	many	TRBD1	TRBJ2-7	TGTGCCTGGTGCTCGGGACAGGGTGGCGAGCAGTACTTC	CAWCSGQGGEQYF
TRBV5-6	many	NA	TRBJ1-2	TGTGCCAGCAGCTTGGCCGGTCAATTAGCCGGCTACACCTTC	CASSLAGQLAGYTF
TRBV27	many	TRBD2	TRBJ2-7	TGTGCCAGCAGTTTACCCTTGCTAGCGGCCTCTCCCGAGCAGTACTTC	CASSLPLLAASPEQYF
TRBV29-1	many	TRBD1	TRBJ2-7	TGCAGCGTTGCAACAGGGGGCTTCGACTACGAGCAGTACTTC	CSVATGGFDYEQYF
TRBV19	many	TRBD1	TRBJ1-5	TGTGCCAGTAGTATACAGGGGGACAATCAGCCCCAGCATTTT	CASSIQGDNQPQHF
TRBV27	many	NA	TRBJ1-2	TGTGCCATCAGGACAGCTTATGGCTACACCTTC	CAIRTAYGYTF
TRBV20-1	NA	NA	TRBJ1-2	TGCAGTGCCATAGGCGGCGCTTCCAACTATGGCTACACCTTC	CSAIGGASNYGYTF
TRBV20-1	many	TRBD1	TRBJ1-2	TGCAGTGCAGCCGGACAGGGTGGTGGCTACACCTTC	CSAAGQGGGYTF
TRBV7-6	NA	NA	TRBJ2-1	TGTGCCAGCAGCATTACAGGAAATGAGCAGTTCTTC	CASSITGNEQFF
TRBV9	few	TRBD1	TRBJ2-4	TGTGCCAGCAGCGCAGGACAGGGTTTGGCCAAAAACATTCAGTACTTC	CASSAGQGLAKNIQYF
TRBV9	many	NA	TRBJ2-3	TGTGCCAGCAGCGCGGGAGAAGGGGCAGATACGCAGTATTTT	CASSAGEGADTQYF
TRBV28	NA	NA	TRBJ2-1	TGTGCCAGTAGCATAGAAGGGGGAAGAAATGAGCAGTTCTTC	CASSIEGGRNEQFF
TRBV20-1	many	TRBD1	TRBJ1-1	TGCAGTGCTAGCCACATCCGGACAGGGGGAAGGGGGAACACTGAAGCTTTCTTT	CSASHIRTGGRGNTEAFF
TRBV7-8	NA	NA	TRBJ1-1	TGTGCCAGCAAGCGGGGAACGAACACTGAAGCTTTCTTT	CASKRGTNTEAFF